The T cell receptor (beta chain) described here comes from a study of graft-versus-host responses after intestinal transplantation. The V segment lost 7 bases and the J segment 6 bases; nucleotides outside the gene matches: 9. The CDR3 runs 14 residues. Germline assignment: CDR1 WSHSY and CDR2 SAAADI. Here immunoSEQ multiplex PCR was the method, and the copy in TCRdb shows in-frame clones only, minus some. The sample lists 20,000 or so clones, about 89% occurring once. In this sample, this clone turned up once. The origin of this receptor is a human patient who received an intestinal transplant, so some T cells may come from the graft donor. Sequenced here: bone marrow, sampled approximately 120 days after transplant. The chain combines TRBV10-2 with TRBJ2-3; 8 positions match TRBD2. The CDR3 loop is CASKSGSNWDTQYF. The CDR3 coding sequence is TGCGCCAGCAAGAGCGGGAGCAATTGGGATACGCAGTATTTT.